One sample yielded the 3 T cell receptor beta chains listed below, sequenced in a study of memory CD4+ T cells and cytomegalovirus serostatus. Single viable CD3+CD4+CD8-CD45RO+ cells were sorted as the memory CD4+ T cells. Measured with immunoSEQ multiplex PCR; TCRdb has only the in-frame clones, and not every one. Here the sample spans about 46,000 clones, more than 60% being singletons. Sequencing was carried out using memory CD4+ T cells from blood. These receptors were taken from an adult in good health and CMV-seronegative.

The CDR3 is CATTVDYNSPLHF. The CDR3 nucleotides are TGTGCCACCACGGTGGATTATAATTCACCCCTCCACTTT. The chain links TRBV15 to TRBJ1-6, with D unresolved. The V and J ends lost 7 bases and 4 bases respectively, with 8 bases between them. This CDR3 region has 13 residues. CDR1 is LNHNV and CDR2 is YYDKDF in the germline V gene (reference sequence).

CDR3 amino acids: CAISGETGGRGAFF. Written as DNA, the CDR3 is TGTGCCATCAGTGGGGAGACAGGGGGCCGGGGAGCTTTCTTT. This chain links TRBV10-3 with TRBJ1-1; the match to TRBD1 covers 10 bases. The CDR3 has 14 amino acids. With 4 bases clipped from V and 10 bases from J, the junction kept 9 bases outside the gene matches. The germline V gene encodes CDR1 ENHRY and CDR2 SYGVKD.

The V call is TRBV27, the J call TRBJ1-5; no clear D gene. The germline gives CDR1 MNHEY, CDR2 SMNVEV (reference sequence). V was shortened by 8 bases and J by 5 bases, with 7 bases between the two germline ends. This CDR3 is 11 amino acids long. This chain's CDR3 is CASGVDQPQHF. In DNA form, the CDR3 reads TGTGCCAGCGGTGTGGATCAGCCCCAGCATTTT.